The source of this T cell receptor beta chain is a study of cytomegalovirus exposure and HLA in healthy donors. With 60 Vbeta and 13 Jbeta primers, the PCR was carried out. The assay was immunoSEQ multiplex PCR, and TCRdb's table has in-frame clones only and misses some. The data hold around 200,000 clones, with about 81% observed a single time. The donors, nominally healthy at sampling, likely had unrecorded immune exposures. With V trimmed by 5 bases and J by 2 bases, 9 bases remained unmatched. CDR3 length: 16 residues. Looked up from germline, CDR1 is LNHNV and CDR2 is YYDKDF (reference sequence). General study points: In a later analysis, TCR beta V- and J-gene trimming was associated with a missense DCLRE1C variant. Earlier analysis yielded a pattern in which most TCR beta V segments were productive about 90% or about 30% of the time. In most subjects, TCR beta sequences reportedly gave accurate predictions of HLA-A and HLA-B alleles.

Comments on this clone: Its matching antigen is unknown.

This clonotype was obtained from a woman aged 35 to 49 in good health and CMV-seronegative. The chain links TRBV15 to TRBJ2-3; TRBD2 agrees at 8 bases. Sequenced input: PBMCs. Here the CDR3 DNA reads TGTGCCACCAGCGGAAGACTAGCGAGGGTCACAGATACGCAGTATTTT. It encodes CATSGRLARVTDTQYF.